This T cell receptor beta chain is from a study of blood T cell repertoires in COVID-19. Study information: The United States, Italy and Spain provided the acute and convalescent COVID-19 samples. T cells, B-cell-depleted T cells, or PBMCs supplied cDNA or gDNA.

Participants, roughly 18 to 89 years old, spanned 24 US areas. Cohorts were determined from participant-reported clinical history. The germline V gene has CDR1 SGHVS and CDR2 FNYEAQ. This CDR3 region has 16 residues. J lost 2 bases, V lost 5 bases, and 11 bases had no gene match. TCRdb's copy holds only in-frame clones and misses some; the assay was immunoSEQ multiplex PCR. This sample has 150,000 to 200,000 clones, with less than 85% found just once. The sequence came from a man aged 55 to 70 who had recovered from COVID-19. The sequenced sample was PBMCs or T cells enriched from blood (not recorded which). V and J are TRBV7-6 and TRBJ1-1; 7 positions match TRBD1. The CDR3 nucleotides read TGTGCCAGCAGCCTGCGATGGACAGGTGGAAACACTGAAGCTTTCTTT. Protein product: CASSLRWTGGNTEAFF.